The present T cell receptor beta chain was sequenced within a study of T-cell reconstitution after alpha-beta-depleted transplantation in children. This clonotype has ten or more counts. The TCRbeta library was prepared with unique molecular identifiers. TCRdb used MiXCR to reprocess the PCR reads, holding one entry per CDR3 protein. The data show a few hundred thousand distinct CDR3 sequences, about an eighth seen once. Germline V gene lookup returns CDR1 MNHEY and CDR2 SVGAGI. V gave up 5 bases and J gave up 3 bases, with 16 bases separating them. The CDR3 has 15 residues. This chain connects TRBV6-5 to TRBJ2-5; D not resolved. The source of this sequence is a human donor who donated a stem cell graft to a child with Fanconi anemia. The source was PBMCs, collected from the stem cell graft. The CDR3 reads CASSIGVSVKETQYF. The CDR3 coding sequence is TGTGCCAGCAGTATCGGAGTGAGCGTTAAAGAGACCCAGTACTTC.